This T cell receptor beta chain came from a study of OX40 agonist ivuxolimab in advanced cancers. Study in general: Previous treatment with anti-PD-1, anti-PD-L1 or anti-CTLA-4 therapy was allowed; approximately 40% had received some.

Anyone with autoimmune disease history or systemic immunosuppression was excluded. Profiled with immunoSEQ multiplex PCR; TCRdb holds only in-frame clones, not every one. The sample records around 89,000 clones, roughly 90% being singletons. The length of the CDR3 is 16 residues. Trimming cost V 6 bases and J 0 bases, with 15 bases left between them. Germline V gene sequence: CDR1 LNHDA, CDR2 SQIVND (reference sequence). The receptor's source is an adult with an advanced solid tumor such as melanoma, head and neck, liver or kidney cancer. The chain carries TRBV19 and TRBJ1-3; D is uncertain. The specimen was CD4+ or CD8+ T cells sorted from blood, collected in a trial of the OX40 agonist ivuxolimab. The CDR3: CASSLMDPSSGNTIYF. CDR3 sequence (DNA): TGTGCCAGTAGCCTTATGGACCCGAGCTCTGGAAACACCATATATTTT.